The 25 T cell receptor beta chains presented below share a single source sample, sequenced in a study of T cell responses to AZD1222 COVID-19 vaccine. Repertoires were generated with immunoSEQ multiplex PCR, while TCRdb's copy carries only in-frame clones and drops some. This sample carries fewer than 85,000 clones, roughly 91% of them seen once, and the ten largest clones take roughly 5%. The sample was peripheral blood, taken 28 days after the second dose of the MenACWY control vaccine. All receptors derive from an adult who received the MenACWY meningococcal vaccine as a control.

The rearrangement uses TRBV11-2 and TRBJ1-5; a weak D match, TRBD1 (6 bases). Germline loops: CDR1 SGHAT, CDR2 FQNNGV. This CDR3 spans 13 amino acids. Trimming removed 3 bases at V and 7 bases at J, with 10 bases between. Written as DNA, the CDR3 is TGTGCCAGCAGCTTGAACAGGGCGCAGCCCCAGCATTTT. Its translation is CASSLNRAQPQHF.

This clone was observed a single time. The chain is built from TRBV27 and TRBJ2-7, with 11 bases aligning to TRBD2. The CDR3 sequence is 17 residues long. CDR1 MNHEY and CDR2 SMNVEV come from the germline V gene (reference sequence). With V trimmed by 5 bases and J by 4 bases, 13 bases remained unmatched. CDR3 in amino acids: CASSRQPLAGDTYEQYF. In DNA form, the CDR3 reads TGTGCCAGCAGTCGACAGCCACTAGCGGGAGACACGTACGAGCAGTACTTC.

The chain recombines TRBV28 with TRBJ2-7, with 7 bases fitting TRBD2. Losses at the gene ends were 0 bases for V and 6 bases for J; bases not matched to a gene: 8. The CDR3 has 15 residues. Germline V lookup: CDR1 MDHEN, CDR2 SYDVKM. DNA of the CDR3: TGTGCCAGCAGTTTATGGGGGGGGACCCAGGTCGAGCAGTACTTC. Translation: CASSLWGGTQVEQYF.

This chain joins TRBV14 and TRBJ1-2; D is possibly TRBD1 (6 bases). Germline CDR1 and CDR2: SGHDN and FVKESK. V was trimmed by 3 bases and J by 8 bases, leaving 13 bases between them. The CDR3 totals 13 residues. The CDR3 protein is CASSQQGTEGYTF. In DNA form, the CDR3 reads TGTGCCAGCAGCCAGCAGGGGACGGAAGGCTACACCTTC.

The V gene is TRBV18, the J gene TRBJ2-7; perhaps TRBD1 as D (6 bases). CDR1 and CDR2 from the germline V gene are KGHSH and LQKENI. Deletions cut 2 bases from V and 5 bases from J, with 13 bases between. This CDR3 has 14 amino acids. The CDR3 spells CASSPALAGDEQYF. The CDR3 nucleotides are TGTGCCAGCTCACCAGCTCTGGCAGGGGACGAGCAGTACTTC.

The V and J genes are TRBV28 and TRBJ1-3; 8 nucleotides line up with TRBD1. The CDR3 consists of 14 residues. V gave up 6 bases and J gave up 4 bases; unmatched junction bases: 5. Germline assignment: CDR1 MDHEN and CDR2 SYDVKM. The CDR3 bases are TGTGCCAGCAGGGCGGGACAGGTGGGAAACACCATATATTTT. As protein: CASRAGQVGNTIYF. Full variable domain (rest looked up from reference TRBV28 and TRBJ1-3): DVKVTQSSRYLVKRTGEKVFLECVQDMDHENMFWYRQDPGLGLRLIYFSYDVKMKEKGDIPEGYSVSREKKERFSLILESASTNQTSMYLCASRAGQVGNTIYFGEGSWLTVV.

The rearrangement uses TRBV30 and TRBJ1-1; D gene ambiguous. The CDR3 is 11 residues long. The germline gives CDR1 GTSNPN, CDR2 SVGIG (reference sequence). V was pared by 3 bases and J by 1 base, with 3 bases between. For the CDR3, the DNA is TGTGCCTGGAGAACGAACACTGAAGCTTTCTTT. Translation gives CAWRTNTEAFF.

The CDR3 bases are TGCGCCAGCAGCTCCGGACAGGGGGCTCATTCACCCCTCCACTTT. Translated, it gives CASSSGQGAHSPLHF. The J gene is TRBJ1-6, the V gene TRBV5-1; 11 bases map to TRBD1. This CDR3 contains 15 residues. CDR1 and CDR2 from the germline V gene are SGHRS and YFSETQ. Trimming cost V 3 bases and J 8 bases; bases outside gene matches: 4.

V is TRBV10-3 and J is TRBJ1-4; 8 nucleotides match TRBD1. V shed 3 bases and J 5 bases; nucleotides not matched to a gene: 2. The CDR3 has 14 residues. CDR1 is ENHRY, CDR2 SYGVKD, per germline. CDR3 region: CAISEWTGNEKLFF. In nucleotides, the CDR3 is TGTGCCATCAGTGAATGGACAGGGAATGAAAAACTGTTTTTT.

This sequence joins TRBV28 and TRBJ2-5; D is ambiguous. Germline loops: CDR1 MDHEN, CDR2 SYDVKM. The CDR3 runs to 13 residues. The ends were cut back, 4 bases at V and 3 bases at J, with 9 bases in the middle. CDR3 sequence (DNA): TGTGCCAGCAGTTCCTCGACAAAAGAGACCCAGTACTTC. This sequence encodes CASSSSTKETQYF.

V and J are TRBV9 and TRBJ2-2; 11 bases fit TRBD2. The CDR3 consists of 19 residues. From germline, CDR1 is SGDLS and CDR2 YYNGEE. Trimming cost V 3 bases and J 1 base; bases outside gene matches: 11. CDR3 region: CASSDPIGLAGGNTGELFF. CDR3 nucleotides: TGTGCCAGCAGCGATCCAATCGGGCTAGCGGGAGGGAACACCGGGGAGCTGTTTTTT.

This clone has just one count. The chain has TRBV7-2 and TRBJ1-2; a weak D match, TRBD1 (6 bases). The germline CDR1 and CDR2 sequences are SGHTA and FQGNSA. The CDR3 has 16 residues. V was cut by 1 base and J by 6 bases, with 18 bases left in between. The CDR3 here is CASSLGPFTGRNGYTF. The CDR3, as DNA: TGTGCCAGCAGCTTAGGGCCTTTCACAGGGAGGAATGGCTACACCTTC.

This clone was picked up one time. The V call is TRBV5-1, the J call TRBJ2-1; 8 nucleotides line up with TRBD1. This CDR3 spans 14 amino acids. Germline V gene sequence: CDR1 SGHRS, CDR2 YFSETQ. Trimming cost V 2 bases and J 8 bases; bases outside gene matches: 6. For the CDR3, the DNA is TGCGCCAGCAGCTTTAGGACAGGGAGCCATGAGCAGTTCTTC. As protein: CASSFRTGSHEQFF.

This clone was detected once. The chain employs TRBV6-6 and TRBJ1-4; D gene uncertain. CDR1 and CDR2 from the germline V gene are MNHNY and SVGAGI (reference sequence). The length of the CDR3 is 15 residues. V lost 0 bases and J lost 0, with 5 bases in between. The DNA for the CDR3 is TGTGCCAGCAGTTACTCGGGTGCAACTAATGAAAAACTGTTTTTT. The encoded protein is CASSYSGATNEKLFF.

V and J are TRBV7-3 and TRBJ2-1, with D possibly matching TRBD2 (5 bases). Between the trimmed V and J ends, which lost 4 bases and 9 bases, there was a span of 13 bases. Germline V lookup: CDR1 SGHTA, CDR2 FQGTGA. This CDR3 has 13 amino acids. The CDR3 region is CASSSFGSGEQFF. The DNA for the CDR3 is TGTGCCAGCAGCTCCTTCGGAAGCGGTGAGCAGTTCTTC.

The J gene is TRBJ2-7, the V gene TRBV2, with TRBD1 identical over 9 bases. The J segment lost 7 bases and the V segment lost 8 bases, leaving 12 bases of the junction unmatched. Germline CDR1 reads SNHLY; CDR2 reads FYNNEI. The CDR3 has 14 amino acids. The CDR3 is CASPRGQGNLEQYF. Here the CDR3 DNA reads TGTGCCAGCCCCAGGGGACAGGGCAACTTGGAGCAGTACTTC.

This chain links TRBV9 with TRBJ1-1, with D perhaps TRBD1 (6 bases). CDR3 size: 14 residues. Trimming removed 2 bases from V and 0 bases from J, with 8 bases in between. Germline values: CDR1 SGDLS, CDR2 YYNGEE. The CDR3: CASSVGGMNTEAFF. The CDR3 region has the DNA TGTGCCAGCAGCGTGGGGGGCATGAACACTGAAGCTTTCTTT.

J is TRBJ1-1 and V is TRBV9; D remains ambiguous. This CDR3 has 12 residues. Trimming left V 0 bases short and J 8 bases short, with 8 bases between. Germline assignment: CDR1 SGDLS and CDR2 YYNGEE. The DNA of the CDR3 is TGTGCCAGCAGCGTAGGAGGGAGCGAAGCTTTCTTT. It translates to CASSVGGSEAFF.

In this sample, this clone turned up once. The chain links TRBV7-9 to TRBJ2-3, with 13 positions matching TRBD2. This CDR3 contains 15 residues. V gave up 6 bases and J gave up 6 bases; unmatched junction bases: 6. Germline CDR1 and CDR2: SEHNR and FQNEAQ (reference sequence). The CDR3 spells CASRPLAGGPDTQYF. DNA for the CDR3: TGTGCCAGCAGACCACTAGCGGGAGGGCCTGATACGCAGTATTTT.

This rearrangement joins TRBV18 to TRBJ1-2, with no clear D. The CDR3 has 14 residues. The germline V gene has CDR1 KGHSH and CDR2 LQKENI. V dropped 2 bases and J dropped 10 bases, with 17 bases sitting between them. The CDR3, as DNA: TGTGCCAGCTCACCATCCGCCCAGCATGAGGCCTACACCTTC. This encodes CASSPSAQHEAYTF.

A single count supports this clone. The rearrangement uses TRBV4-1 and TRBJ2-2; TRBD2 agrees at 12 bases. The germline gives CDR1 MGHRA, CDR2 YSYEKL. The V segment lost 4 bases and the J segment 3 bases; nucleotides outside the gene matches: 6. The CDR3 has 17 amino acids. The DNA of the CDR3 is TGCGCCAGCAGCCTAGGACTAGCGGGGACTGACACCGGGGAGCTGTTTTTT. This encodes CASSLGLAGTDTGELFF.

The chain recombines TRBV18 with TRBJ2-2; 7 positions agree with TRBD1. The CDR3 length is 14 residues. Germline V CDR1 and CDR2: KGHSH, LQKENI. J lost 7 bases, V lost 3 bases, and 5 bases had no gene match. The CDR3 DNA sequence: TGTGCCAGCTCACCTCCGGCAGGGGGCGGGGAGCTGTTTTTT. Its protein is CASSPPAGGGELFF.

This chain links TRBV20-1 with TRBJ2-1; unclear D gene. This CDR3 spans 11 amino acids. Trimming took off 3 bases at V and 4 bases at J, with 4 bases between the two ends. CDR1 is DFQATT, CDR2 SNEGSKA, per germline (reference sequence). CDR3: CSASGYNEQFF. CDR3 nucleotide sequence: TGCAGTGCTAGCGGATACAATGAGCAGTTCTTC.

The genes are TRBV2 and TRBJ1-5; no clear D. CDR3 length: 12 residues. Germline CDR1 is SNHLY and CDR2 is FYNNEI. Trimming removed 3 bases from V and 1 base from J, with 1 base in between. This CDR3 reads CASSDSNQPQHF. CDR3 nucleotide sequence: TGTGCCAGCAGTGACAGCAATCAGCCCCAGCATTTT.

This chain connects TRBV28 to TRBJ1-2; possible D gene TRBD1, 5 bases. This CDR3 is built from 18 residues. Germline V gene lookup returns CDR1 MDHEN and CDR2 SYDVKM. V lost 8 bases to trimming and J lost 3 bases, with 28 bases between them. CDR3 in amino acids: CASFPRYVRPGGDYGYTF. The CDR3 DNA follows: TGTGCCAGCTTCCCTCGTTATGTCAGGCCCGGGGGGGACTATGGCTACACCTTC.